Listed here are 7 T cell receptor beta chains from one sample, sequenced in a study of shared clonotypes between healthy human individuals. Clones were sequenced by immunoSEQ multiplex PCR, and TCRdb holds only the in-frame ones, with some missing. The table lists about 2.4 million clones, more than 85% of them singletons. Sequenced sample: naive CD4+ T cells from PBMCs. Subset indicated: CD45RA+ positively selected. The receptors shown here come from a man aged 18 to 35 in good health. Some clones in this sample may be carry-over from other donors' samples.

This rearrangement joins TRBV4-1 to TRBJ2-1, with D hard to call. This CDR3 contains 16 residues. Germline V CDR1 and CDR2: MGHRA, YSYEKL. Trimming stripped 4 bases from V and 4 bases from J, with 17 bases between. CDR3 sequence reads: CASSPVFPTQYNEQFF. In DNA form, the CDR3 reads TGCGCCAGCAGCCCCGTATTCCCAACCCAATACAATGAGCAGTTCTTC.

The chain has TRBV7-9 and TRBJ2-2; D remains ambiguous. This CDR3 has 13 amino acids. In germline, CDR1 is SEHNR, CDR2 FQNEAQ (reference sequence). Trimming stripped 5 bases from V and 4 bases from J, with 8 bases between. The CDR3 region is CASSRRTTGELFF. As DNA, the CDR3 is TGTGCCAGCAGCCGTCGAACCACCGGGGAGCTGTTTTTT.

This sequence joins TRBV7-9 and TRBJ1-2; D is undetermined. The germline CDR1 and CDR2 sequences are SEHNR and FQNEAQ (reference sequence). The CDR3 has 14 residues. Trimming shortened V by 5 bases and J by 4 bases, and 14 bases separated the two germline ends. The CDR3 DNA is TGTGCCAGCAGCCCCACCCGGAATCCCTATGGCTACACCTTC. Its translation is CASSPTRNPYGYTF. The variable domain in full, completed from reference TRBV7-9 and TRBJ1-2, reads DTGVSQNPRHKITKRGQNVTFRCDPISEHNRLYWYRQTLGQGPEFLTYFQNEAQLEKSRLLSDRFSAERPKGSFSTLEIQRTEQGDSAMYLCASSPTRNPYGYTFGSGTRLTVV.

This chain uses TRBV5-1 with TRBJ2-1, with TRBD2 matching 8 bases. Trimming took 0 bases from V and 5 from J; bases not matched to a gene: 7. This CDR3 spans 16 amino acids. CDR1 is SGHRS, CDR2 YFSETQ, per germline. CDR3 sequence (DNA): TGCGCCAGCAGCTTGGTACCGGGAGGGGCGGACAATGAGCAGTTCTTC. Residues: CASSLVPGGADNEQFF.

Written as DNA, the CDR3 is TGCAGCGTTGATGCTAGCGGGAGAGGGGGCTCCTACAATGAGCAGTTCTTC. This translates into CSVDASGRGGSYNEQFF. The V and J genes are TRBV29-1 and TRBJ2-1, with 10 bases aligning to TRBD2. V lost 3 bases, J lost 0 bases, and 8 bases stayed unmatched. The CDR3 consists of 17 residues. Germline V gene lookup returns CDR1 SQVTM and CDR2 ANQGSEA.

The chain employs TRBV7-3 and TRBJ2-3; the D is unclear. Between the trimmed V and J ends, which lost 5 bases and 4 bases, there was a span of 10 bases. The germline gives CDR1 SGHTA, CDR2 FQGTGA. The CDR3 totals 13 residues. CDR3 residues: CASSPLHADTQYF. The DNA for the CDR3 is TGTGCCAGCAGCCCACTCCATGCAGATACGCAGTATTTT.

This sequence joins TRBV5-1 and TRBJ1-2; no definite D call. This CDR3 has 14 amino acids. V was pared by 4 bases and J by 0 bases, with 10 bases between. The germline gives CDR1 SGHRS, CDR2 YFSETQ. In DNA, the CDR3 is TGCGCCAGCAGCCCGACAAGCTCTAACTATGGCTACACCTTC. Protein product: CASSPTSSNYGYTF. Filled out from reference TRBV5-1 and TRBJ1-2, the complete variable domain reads KAGVTQTPRYLIKTRGQQVTLSCSPISGHRSVSWYQQTPGQGLQFLFEYFSETQRNKGNFPGRFSGRQFSNSRSEMNVSTLELGDSALYLCASSPTSSNYGYTFGSGTRLTVV.